This T cell receptor beta chain was sequenced in a study of T cells after posttransplantation cyclophosphamide. Whole-study results and caveats: TRB overlap between skin or GI tissue T cells and blood was limited. Donor-recipient repertoire similarity was low at 1-2 months, rising over year one. Recipient CMV seropositivity and CMV reactivation strongly tracked TRB clonality.

This clone was seen only a few times. The antigen remains undetermined. Measured with immunoSEQ multiplex PCR; TCRdb has only the in-frame clones, and not every one. The table has tens of thousands of clones, roughly 78% seen once. A marrow graft followed busulfan-fludarabine conditioning, with cyclophosphamide on days +3 and +4. The receptor was derived from a female patient aged 40-50 years who received an allogeneic stem cell transplant from a related donor, was CMV-positive, and had no GVHD. The graft donor may have contributed some T cells. Sequenced material: CD4+ T cells sorted from blood, taken 1,800 to 2,000 days after a stem cell transplant with posttransplant cyclophosphamide.

CDR3 DNA sequence: TGTGCCAGCACTCGTGCGGGGGCTGGCTATGGCTACACCTTC. This codes for CASTRAGAGYGYTF. The gene calls are TRBV6-5 and TRBJ1-2; possibly TRBD1 for D (6 bases). Germline assignment: CDR1 MNHEY and CDR2 SVGAGI. This CDR3 has 14 amino acids. Trimming left V 7 bases short and J 4 bases short, with 16 bases between.